Following are 21 T cell receptor beta chains from one sample sequenced in a study of T cells in narcolepsy (dated by TCRdb to 2016 to 2018). The library was generated by the immunoSEQ multiplex PCR assay. This is the immuneACCESS table as TCRdb keeps it, with only in-frame sequences that have V and J called. A part of the clones is gone; compared with another copy, unresolved V genes explain less than half, and the rest is unexplained. This sample comprises approximately 35,000 clones, approximately 84% of them detected only once. The top ten clones comprise 1.1% of the sample. Input material: memory (CD45RA-) CD4+ T cells from blood. The meaning of the sample's cell subset or site label: memory T cells sorted ex vivo from peripheral blood. These receptors were collected from a human donor in good health.

The V gene is TRBV11-2, the J gene TRBJ2-3; 8 positions match TRBD2. Germline trimming cut 5 bases from V and 0 bases from J; bases unmatched to any gene: 10. Germline V lookup: CDR1 SGHAT, CDR2 FQNNGV. The CDR3 sequence is 17 residues long. CDR3 in amino acids: CASSRTGGGGSTDTQYF. In nucleotides, the CDR3 is TGTGCCAGCAGCCGAACCGGGGGGGGTGGGAGCACAGATACGCAGTATTTT.

There are a few counts of this clone. The gene calls are TRBV5-1 and TRBJ2-7; D perhaps matches TRBD2 (5 bases). The CDR3 runs 14 residues. The germline V and J ends were trimmed by 0 bases and 6 bases, with 13 bases remaining between them. Germline values: CDR1 SGHRS, CDR2 YFSETQ. Here the CDR3 DNA reads TGCGCCAGCAGCTTGGCCCCTCGGGATTCCGAGCAGTACTTC. Protein: CASSLAPRDSEQYF. Together with reference TRBV5-1 and TRBJ2-7, the CDR3 gives the full variable domain: KAGVTQTPRYLIKTRGQQVTLSCSPISGHRSVSWYQQTPGQGLQFLFEYFSETQRNKGNFPGRFSGRQFSNSRSEMNVSTLELGDSALYLCASSLAPRDSEQYFGPGTRLTVT.

The rearrangement uses TRBV30 and TRBJ1-2, with D uncertain. This CDR3 has 13 residues. V lost 2 bases to trimming and J lost 6 bases, with 13 bases between them. Germline V lookup: CDR1 GTSNPN, CDR2 SVGIG (reference sequence). The chain's CDR3 is CAWSPNSRDGYTF. CDR3 nucleotides: TGTGCCTGGAGTCCTAATTCGAGGGATGGCTACACCTTC.

The chain joins TRBV7-2 to TRBJ2-7, with TRBD2 identical over 10 bases. Trimming took 2 bases from V and 7 from J; bases not matched to a gene: 8. From germline, CDR1 is SGHTA and CDR2 FQGNSA. CDR3 length: 15 amino acids. The CDR3 is CASSLQAGGPREQYF. Here the CDR3 DNA reads TGTGCCAGCAGCTTACAAGCGGGAGGGCCGAGGGAGCAGTACTTC. The entire variable domain, with the rest obtained from reference TRBV7-2 and TRBJ2-7, is as follows: GAGVSQSPSNKVTEKGKDVELRCDPISGHTALYWYRQSLGQGLEFLIYFQGNSAPDKSGLPSDRFSAERTGGSVSTLTIQRTQQEDSAVYLCASSLQAGGPREQYFGPGTRLTVT.

The V call is TRBV7-8, the J call TRBJ1-1; D gene ambiguous. Germline V gene data show CDR1 as SGHVS and CDR2 as FQNEAQ. CDR3 length equals 16 residues. Trimming cost V 3 bases and J 1 base, with 15 bases left between them. This chain's CDR3 is CASSLSGSRWNTEAFF. CDR3 coding DNA: TGTGCCAGCAGCTTGAGTGGCTCCCGGTGGAACACTGAAGCTTTCTTT.

The sample holds a few counts of this clone. The CDR3 is CASSPTGGDYGYTF. Written as DNA, the CDR3 is TGTGCCAGCAGCCCGACAGGGGGCGACTATGGCTACACCTTC. The chain uses TRBV5-6 and TRBJ1-2; TRBD1 matches 10 bases. The CDR3 spans 14 residues. The J segment lost 3 bases and the V segment lost 4 bases, leaving 3 bases of the junction unmatched. Looked up from germline, CDR1 is SGHDT and CDR2 is YYEEEE.

The V call is TRBV10-1, the J call TRBJ2-7, with a tentative D call TRBD2 (5 bases). CDR3 length: 14 amino acids. V was cut by 0 bases and J by 6 bases, with 12 bases left in between. In germline, CDR1 is WNHNN, CDR2 SYGVQD (reference sequence). The CDR3 nucleotides read TGCGCCAGCAGTGAGTCCATCAGAGGGCCCGAGCAGTACTTC. As protein: CASSESIRGPEQYF.

The chain recombines TRBV6-5 with TRBJ2-5, with D perhaps matching TRBD1 or TRBD2 (5 bases each). Germline assignment: CDR1 MNHEY and CDR2 SVGAGI. V was pared by 0 bases and J by 5 bases, with 10 bases between. CDR3 length equals 14 residues. CDR3 sequence (DNA): TGTGCCAGCAGTTACTCGGCGTGGGGGGAGACCCAGTACTTC. This translates into CASSYSAWGETQYF.

The rearrangement joins TRBV20-1 to TRBJ2-7, with D hard to call. The CDR3 totals 11 residues. The germline gives CDR1 DFQATT, CDR2 SNEGSKA (reference sequence). V lost 1 base to trimming and J lost 1 base, with 2 bases between them. The CDR3 is CSARGSYEQYF. DNA for the CDR3: TGCAGTGCTAGAGGTTCCTACGAGCAGTACTTC.

The chain has TRBV19 and TRBJ2-7; D is perhaps TRBD1 (6 bases). V gave up 6 bases and J gave up 4 bases, with 16 bases separating them. Germline values: CDR1 LNHDA, CDR2 SQIVND (reference sequence). The CDR3 loop spans 14 amino acids. The CDR3 nucleotides are TGTGCCAGTAGCGGCCCGACAGGACCTTACGAGCAGTACTTC. Its translation: CASSGPTGPYEQYF.

The genes are TRBV11-1 and TRBJ2-2, with 8 bases identical to TRBD2. V shed 3 bases and J 3 bases; nucleotides not matched to a gene: 9. Germline CDR1 SGHAT, CDR2 FQDESV (reference sequence). This CDR3 contains 17 residues. The CDR3 spells CASSFLATSGYTGELFF. As DNA, the CDR3 is TGTGCCAGCAGCTTCCTGGCAACTAGCGGTTACACCGGGGAGCTGTTTTTT. Full variable domain (outside the CDR3, taken from reference TRBV11-1 and TRBJ2-2): EAEVAQSPRYKITEKSQAVAFWCDPISGHATLYWYRQILGQGPELLVQFQDESVVDDSQLPKDRFSAERLKGVDSTLKIQPAELGDSAMYLCASSFLATSGYTGELFFGEGSRLTVL.

This rearrangement joins TRBV7-9 to TRBJ2-1; the D gene is possibly TRBD2 (6 bases). Germline CDR1 and CDR2: SEHNR and FQNEAQ (reference sequence). Trimming took 5 bases from V and 8 from J, leaving 13 bases between them. The CDR3 contains 13 residues. The CDR3 sequence: CASSPRTSYEQFF. Written as DNA, the CDR3 is TGTGCCAGCAGCCCCAGAACTAGCTATGAGCAGTTCTTC.

CDR3 in DNA: TGTGCCAGCAGTTACTCGTACGGAGAAACTTATGGCTACACCTTC. Its translation is CASSYSYGETYGYTF. V and J are TRBV6-5 and TRBJ1-2; D is unresolved. Trimming cost V 0 bases and J 5 bases, with 13 bases left between them. The CDR3 loop spans 15 amino acids. The germline gives CDR1 MNHEY, CDR2 SVGAGI.

The table lists this clone with a count of one. The gene calls are TRBV28 and TRBJ2-1; no firm D call. The CDR3 length is 17 residues. Germline V gene lookup returns CDR1 MDHEN and CDR2 SYDVKM. The V gene lost 6 bases and the J gene lost 3 bases, with 21 bases spanning the gap. The CDR3 region is CASSPPVLGKSYNEQFF. The CDR3 DNA sequence: TGTGCCAGCAGCCCCCCCGTGCTGGGCAAAAGCTACAATGAGCAGTTCTTC.

This clone has just one count. The chain links TRBV2 to TRBJ2-3, with 10 bases matching TRBD2. Trimming took 6 bases from V and 4 from J; bases not matched to a gene: 4. Germline V gives CDR1 SNHLY, CDR2 FYNNEI. This CDR3 has 14 residues. The CDR3 DNA sequence: TGTGCCAGCAGGGAGCGGGGGGGCTCAGATACGCAGTATTTT. This gives the protein CASRERGGSDTQYF. The complete variable domain, with remaining parts taken from reference TRBV2 and TRBJ2-3, reads EPEVTQTPSHQVTQMGQEVILRCVPISNHLYFYWYRQILGQKVEFLVSFYNNEISEKSEIFDDQFSVERPDGSNFTLKIRSTKLEDSAMYFCASRERGGSDTQYFGPGTRLTVL.

The rearrangement joins TRBV5-1 to TRBJ1-5; D may be TRBD1 (5 bases). V lost 0 bases and J 4 bases, leaving 8 bases between the germline ends. The CDR3 has 14 amino acids. CDR1 SGHRS and CDR2 YFSETQ come from the germline V gene. The CDR3 protein is CASSLVAGNQPQHF. Here the CDR3 DNA reads TGCGCCAGCAGCTTGGTTGCAGGGAATCAGCCCCAGCATTTT.

The rearrangement joins TRBV5-5 to TRBJ2-1; possibly TRBD2 for D (5 bases). The CDR3 has 14 amino acids. Per germline, CDR1 SGHKS and CDR2 YYEKEE (reference sequence). V was trimmed by 0 bases and J by 2 bases, leaving 6 bases between them. This CDR3 is CASSLAGTYNEQFF. The CDR3 DNA reads as TGTGCCAGCAGCTTGGCCGGGACCTACAATGAGCAGTTCTTC.

This rearrangement joins TRBV7-2 to TRBJ1-1; 7 bases agree with TRBD1. With 2 bases clipped from V and 4 bases from J, the junction kept 13 bases outside the gene matches. This CDR3 region has 17 residues. CDR1 and CDR2 (germline): SGHTA, FQGNSA. This CDR3 is CASSLSGSLQGSTEAFF. In nucleotides, the CDR3 is TGTGCCAGCAGCTTAAGCGGTTCTTTACAGGGGTCCACTGAAGCTTTCTTT.

This chain joins TRBV28 and TRBJ1-2, with a possible D match to TRBD1 (6 bases). V was cut by 6 bases and J by 4 bases, with 21 bases left in between. The CDR3 is made up of 16 amino acids. Per germline, CDR1 MDHEN and CDR2 SYDVKM. The CDR3, as DNA: TGTGCCAGCAGCCCGGGGCAGGGGCAAGGAACCTATGGCTACACCTTC. Translating gives CASSPGQGQGTYGYTF.

This chain's CDR3 is CASHSRTNYGYTF. The CDR3 nucleotides are TGTGCCAGTCATAGCAGAACTAACTATGGCTACACCTTC. V gene TRBV6-1 combines with J gene TRBJ1-2; D gene ambiguous. Germline CDR1 is MNHNS and CDR2 is SASEGT. V was trimmed by 9 bases and J by 0 bases, leaving 11 bases between them. The CDR3 has 13 amino acids.

This clone appeared once. J is TRBJ2-5 and V is TRBV18; 7 nucleotides match TRBD1. The CDR3 is made up of 14 amino acids. Germline-derived CDR1 and CDR2 are KGHSH and LQKENI. The trim removed 6 bases at V and 1 base at J, leaving 5 bases unmatched. In nucleotides, the CDR3 is TGTGCCAGCTCTCAAGACAGGGCCCAAGAGACCCAGTACTTC. Encoded protein: CASSQDRAQETQYF. Complete variable domain (other parts from reference TRBV18 and TRBJ2-5): NAGVMQNPRHLVRRRGQEARLRCSPMKGHSHVYWYRQLPEEGLKFMVYLQKENIIDESGMPKERFSAEFPKEGPSILRIQQVVRGDSAAYFCASSQDRAQETQYFGPGTRLLVL.